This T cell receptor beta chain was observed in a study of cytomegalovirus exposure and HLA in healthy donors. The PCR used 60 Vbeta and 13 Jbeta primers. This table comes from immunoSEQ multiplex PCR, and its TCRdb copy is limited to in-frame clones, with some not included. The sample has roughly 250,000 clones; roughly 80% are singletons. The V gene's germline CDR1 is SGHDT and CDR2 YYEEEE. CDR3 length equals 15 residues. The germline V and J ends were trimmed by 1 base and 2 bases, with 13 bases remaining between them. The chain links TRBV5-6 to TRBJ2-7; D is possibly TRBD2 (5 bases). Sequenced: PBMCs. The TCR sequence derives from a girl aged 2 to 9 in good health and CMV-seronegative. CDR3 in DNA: TGTGCCAGCAGCTTGTTGTCGGGAAATACCTACGAGCAGTACTTC. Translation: CASSLLSGNTYEQYF.